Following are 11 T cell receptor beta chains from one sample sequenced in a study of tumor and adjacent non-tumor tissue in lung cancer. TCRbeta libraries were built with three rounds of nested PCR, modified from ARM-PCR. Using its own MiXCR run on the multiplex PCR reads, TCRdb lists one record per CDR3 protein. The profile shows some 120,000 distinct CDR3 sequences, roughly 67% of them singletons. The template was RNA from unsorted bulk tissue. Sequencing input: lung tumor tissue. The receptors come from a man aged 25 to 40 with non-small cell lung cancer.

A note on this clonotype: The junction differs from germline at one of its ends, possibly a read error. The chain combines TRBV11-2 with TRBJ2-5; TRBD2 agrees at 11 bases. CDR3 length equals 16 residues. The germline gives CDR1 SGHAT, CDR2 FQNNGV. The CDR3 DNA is TGTTCCAGCAGCCCAGGTTCTAGCGGGGGGCAGGAGACACAGTACTTC. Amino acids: CSSSPGSSGGQETQYF.

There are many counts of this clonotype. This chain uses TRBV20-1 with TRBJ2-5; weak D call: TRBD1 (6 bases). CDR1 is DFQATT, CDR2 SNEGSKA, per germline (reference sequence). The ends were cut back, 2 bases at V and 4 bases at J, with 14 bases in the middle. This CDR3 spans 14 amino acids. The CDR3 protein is CSARNSQGGETQYF. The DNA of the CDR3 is TGCAGTGCTAGAAATTCACAGGGCGGAGAGACCCAGTACTTC.

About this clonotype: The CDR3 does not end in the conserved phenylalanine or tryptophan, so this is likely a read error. The CDR3, as DNA: TGCAATGCAAGAGATCGCAGGGTCTCTTCCTACGAGCAGTACCTC. This gives the protein CNARDRRVSSYEQYL. This chain connects TRBV20-1 to TRBJ2-7; possibly TRBD1 for D (5 bases). This CDR3 spans 15 amino acids. Germline CDR1 and CDR2: DFQATT and SNEGSKA (reference sequence).

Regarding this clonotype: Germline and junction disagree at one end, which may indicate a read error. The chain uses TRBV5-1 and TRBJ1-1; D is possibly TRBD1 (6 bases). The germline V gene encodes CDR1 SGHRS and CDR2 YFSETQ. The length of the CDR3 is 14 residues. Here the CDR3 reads CPSSLGGSWTEAFF. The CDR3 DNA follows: TGCCCCAGCAGCTTGGGGGGCAGTTGGACTGAAGCTTTCTTT.

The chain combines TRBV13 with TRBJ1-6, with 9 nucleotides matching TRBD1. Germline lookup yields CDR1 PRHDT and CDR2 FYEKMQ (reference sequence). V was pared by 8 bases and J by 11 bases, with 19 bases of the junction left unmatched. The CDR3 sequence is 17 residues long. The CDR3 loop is CASQDRGSRRGVAPLHF. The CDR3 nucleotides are TGTGCCAGCCAAGACAGGGGGAGTCGCCGGGGTGTGGCACCCCTCCACTTT. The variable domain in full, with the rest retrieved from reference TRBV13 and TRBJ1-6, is AAGVIQSPRHLIKEKRETATLKCYPIPRHDTVYWYQQGPGQDPQFLISFYEKMQSDKGSIPDRFSAQQFSDYHSELNMSSLELGDSALYFCASQDRGSRRGVAPLHFGNGTRLTVT.

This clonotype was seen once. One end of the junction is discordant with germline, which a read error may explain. The CDR3 DNA follows: TGTGCCAGCAGCCAGGGGACGGTCACTGAAGCTTCCTTT. Encoded protein: CASSQGTVTEASF. The rearrangement joins TRBV14 to TRBJ1-1, with D perhaps matching TRBD1 (5 bases). The CDR3 runs to 13 residues. Germline V gene data show CDR1 as SGHDN and CDR2 as FVKESK.

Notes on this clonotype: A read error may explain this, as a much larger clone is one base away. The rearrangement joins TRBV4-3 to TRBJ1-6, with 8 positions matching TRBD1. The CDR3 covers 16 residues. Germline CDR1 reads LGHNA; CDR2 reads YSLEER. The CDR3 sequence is CAGSQDPTGGRSPLHF. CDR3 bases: TGCGCCGGCAGCCAAGACCCCACAGGGGGAAGATCACCCCTCCACTTT.

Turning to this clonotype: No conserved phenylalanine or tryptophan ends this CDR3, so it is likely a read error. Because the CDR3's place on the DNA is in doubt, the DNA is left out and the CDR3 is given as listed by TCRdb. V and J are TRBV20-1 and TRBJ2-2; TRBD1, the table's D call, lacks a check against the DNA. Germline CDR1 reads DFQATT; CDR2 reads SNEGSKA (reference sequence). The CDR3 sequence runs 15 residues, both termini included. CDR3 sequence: CSASPPTGGPGELSL.

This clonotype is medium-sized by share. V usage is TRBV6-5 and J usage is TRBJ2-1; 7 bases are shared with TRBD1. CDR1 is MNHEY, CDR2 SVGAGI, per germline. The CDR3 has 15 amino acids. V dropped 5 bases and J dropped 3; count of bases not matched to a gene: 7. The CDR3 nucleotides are TGTGCCAGCAGTCTCGGGACAGCCGACTACAATGAGCAGTTCTTC. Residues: CASSLGTADYNEQFF.

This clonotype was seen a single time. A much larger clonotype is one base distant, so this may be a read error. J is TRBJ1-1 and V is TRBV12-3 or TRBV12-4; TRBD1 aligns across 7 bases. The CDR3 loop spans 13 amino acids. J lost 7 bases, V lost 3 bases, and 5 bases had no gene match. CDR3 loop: CASSFGQVDEAFF. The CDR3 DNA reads TGTGCCAGCAGTTTCGGACAGGTTGATGAAGCTTTCTTT.

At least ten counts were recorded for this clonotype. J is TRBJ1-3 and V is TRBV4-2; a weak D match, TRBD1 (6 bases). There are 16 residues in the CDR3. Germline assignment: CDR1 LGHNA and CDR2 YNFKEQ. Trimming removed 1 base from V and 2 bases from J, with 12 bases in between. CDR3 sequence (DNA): TGTGCCAGCAGCCAAGCTCAAACAGGGACTGGAAACACCATATATTTT. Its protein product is CASSQAQTGTGNTIYF.